The source of this T cell receptor beta chain is a study of blood T cell repertoires in COVID-19. Sequenced by immunoSEQ multiplex PCR; TCRdb stores in-frame clones only, minus some. Among some 300,000 clones listed, approximately 89% were seen once. Germline CDR1 is SGHKS and CDR2 is YYEKEE (reference sequence). The CDR3 length is 16 residues. Trimming took 3 bases from V and 0 from J, leaving 15 bases between them. The sample comprised peripheral blood. V is TRBV5-5 and J is TRBJ2-5; D gene uncertain. This TCR derives from a young woman who had recovered from COVID-19. CDR3 DNA sequence: TGTGCCAGCAGCTCCGACGAGGTCCGGTACCAAGAGACCCAGTACTTC. This codes for CASSSDEVRYQETQYF.